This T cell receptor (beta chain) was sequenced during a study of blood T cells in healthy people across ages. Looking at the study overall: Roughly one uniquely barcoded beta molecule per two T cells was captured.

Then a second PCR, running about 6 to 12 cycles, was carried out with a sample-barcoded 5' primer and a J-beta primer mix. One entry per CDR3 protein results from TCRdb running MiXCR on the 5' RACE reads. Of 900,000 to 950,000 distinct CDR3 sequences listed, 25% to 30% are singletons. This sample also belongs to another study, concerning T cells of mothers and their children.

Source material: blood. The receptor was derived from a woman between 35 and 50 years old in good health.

This CDR3 reads CASSMDSGGPQVIQYF. CDR3 sequence (DNA): TGTGCCAGTAGTATGGACAGCGGGGGCCCCCAAGTCATTCAGTACTTC. V gene TRBV19 combines with J gene TRBJ2-4; 8 nucleotides line up with TRBD2. The junction had 13 bases not matched to a gene; V was cut back by 3 bases and J by 9 bases. Germline lookup yields CDR1 LNHDA and CDR2 SQIVND (reference sequence). This CDR3 is 16 amino acids long. Complete variable domain (other parts from reference TRBV19 and TRBJ2-4): DGGITQSPKYLFRKEGQNVTLSCEQNLNHDAMYWYRQDPGQGLRLIYYSQIVNDFQKGDIAEGYSVSREKKESFPLTVTSAQKNPTAFYLCASSMDSGGPQVIQYFGAGTRLSVL.